The clone carrying this TCR beta chain is a singleton in its sample. The table came from immunoSEQ multiplex PCR; TCRdb's copy has only in-frame clones and leaves some out. The sample records 150,000 to 200,000 clones, 90% to 95% being singletons. These data are taken from a study of T cell responses to AZD1222 COVID-19 vaccine. The CDR3 is made up of 16 amino acids. Deletions cut 8 bases from V and 5 bases from J, with 22 bases between. Germline V gene sequence: CDR1 LNHDA, CDR2 SQIVND (reference sequence). Sequenced material: peripheral blood, taken on day 0 of AZD1222 vaccination. V gene TRBV19 combines with J gene TRBJ1-5, with D perhaps matching TRBD1 (5 bases). The receptor was derived from an adult in good health. The DNA of the CDR3 is TGTGCCAGTCAGTTGGGGCAGGGTGACCCCCATCAGCCCCAGCATTTT. Protein product: CASQLGQGDPHQPQHF.